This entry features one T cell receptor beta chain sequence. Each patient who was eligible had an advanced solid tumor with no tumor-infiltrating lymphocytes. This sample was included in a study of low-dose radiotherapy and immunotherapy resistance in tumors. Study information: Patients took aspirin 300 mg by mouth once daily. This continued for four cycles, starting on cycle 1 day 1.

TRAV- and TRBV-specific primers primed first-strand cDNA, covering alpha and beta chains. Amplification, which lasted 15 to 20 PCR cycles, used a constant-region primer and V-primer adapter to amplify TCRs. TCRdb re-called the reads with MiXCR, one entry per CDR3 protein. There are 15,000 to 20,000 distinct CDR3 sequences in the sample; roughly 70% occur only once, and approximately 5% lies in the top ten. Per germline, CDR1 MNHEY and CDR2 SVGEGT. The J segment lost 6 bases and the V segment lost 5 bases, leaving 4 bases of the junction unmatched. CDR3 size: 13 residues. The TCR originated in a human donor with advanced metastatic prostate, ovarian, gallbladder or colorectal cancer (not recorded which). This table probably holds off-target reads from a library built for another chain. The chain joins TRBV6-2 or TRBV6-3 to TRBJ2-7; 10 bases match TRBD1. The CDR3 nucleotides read TGTGCCAGCAGTCCTGGACAGGGGGGCGAGCAGTACTTC. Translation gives CASSPGQGGEQYF.